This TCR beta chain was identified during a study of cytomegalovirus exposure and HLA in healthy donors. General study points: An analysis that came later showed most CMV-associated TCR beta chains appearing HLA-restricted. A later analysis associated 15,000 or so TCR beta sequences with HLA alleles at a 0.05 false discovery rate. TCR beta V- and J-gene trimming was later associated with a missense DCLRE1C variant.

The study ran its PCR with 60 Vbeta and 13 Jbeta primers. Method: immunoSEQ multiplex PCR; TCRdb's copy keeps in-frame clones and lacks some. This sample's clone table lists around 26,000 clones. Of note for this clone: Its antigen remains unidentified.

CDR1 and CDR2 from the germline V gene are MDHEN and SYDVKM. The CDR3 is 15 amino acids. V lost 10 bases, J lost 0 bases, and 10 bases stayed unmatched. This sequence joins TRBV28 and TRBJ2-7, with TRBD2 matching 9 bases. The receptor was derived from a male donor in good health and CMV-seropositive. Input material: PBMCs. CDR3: CATIRGLASSYEQYF. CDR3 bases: TGTGCCACCATTCGGGGACTAGCTAGCTCCTACGAGCAGTACTTC. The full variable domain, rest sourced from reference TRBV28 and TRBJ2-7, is DVKVTQSSRYLVKRTGEKVFLECVQDMDHENMFWYRQDPGLGLRLIYFSYDVKMKEKGDIPEGYSVSREKKERFSLILESASTNQTSMYLCATIRGLASSYEQYFGPGTRLTVT.